This T cell receptor beta chain was captured by sequencing in a study of glioma-infiltrating T cells. Amplification of TCR alpha and beta CDR3 regions from RNA used iRepertoire nested multiplex PCR. A single record per CDR3 protein comes from TCRdb applying MiXCR to the multiplex PCR reads. The sample lists under 200,000 distinct CDR3 sequences, more than 35% occurring once. This clonotype has at least ten counts. CDR1 is SNHLY and CDR2 is FYNNEI in the germline V gene. This CDR3 spans 13 amino acids. Trimming took off 5 bases at V and 1 base at J, with 7 bases between the two ends. The receptor's source is a human donor with low-grade glioma or glioblastoma, undergoing nonglioma brain surgery, or in good health (not recorded which). V and J are TRBV2 and TRBJ2-3; D not resolved. Sequences were obtained from glioma tissue, nonneoplastic brain tissue, or PBMCs (not recorded which). CDR3: CASSMRGTDTQYF. The CDR3 DNA reads TGTGCCAGCAGTATGAGAGGCACAGATACGCAGTATTTT.